The 7 T cell receptor beta chains below were found in one sample sequenced in a study of human T cells and chemical hapten exposure. Specified time point: patch test 1, 2 weeks after DPC sensitization. Sample treatment: therapeutic diphenylcyclopropenone sensitization with weekly scalp DPC. TCRdb reanalysed the RACE reads using MiXCR and keeps one entry per CDR3 protein. The sample has about 380,000 distinct CDR3 sequences; around 5% are singletons. The source was whole blood, collected in connection with sensitization to the hapten diphenylcyclopropenone (DPC). The receptors here all came from a woman aged 50 to 60 with alopecia areata. Some clones in this sample may be carry-over from other donors' samples.

This clonotype was recorded a few times. V is TRBV15 and J is TRBJ2-3; D is uncertain. In germline, CDR1 is LNHNV, CDR2 YYDKDF (reference sequence). The CDR3 has 16 amino acids. Trimming left V 0 bases short and J 4 bases short, with 14 bases between. CDR3 loop: CATSRDLRSASDTQYF. For the CDR3, the DNA is TGTGCCACCAGCAGAGATCTCCGAAGCGCATCAGATACGCAGTATTTT.

The J gene is TRBJ1-4, the V gene TRBV29-1, with D possibly matching TRBD1 (5 bases). This CDR3 spans 13 amino acids. Between the trimmed V and J ends, which lost 6 bases and 4 bases, there was a span of 12 bases. Germline lookup yields CDR1 SQVTM and CDR2 ANQGSEA. In DNA form, the CDR3 reads TGCAGCGTCCAGGGAGATCGTAATGAAAAACTGTTTTTT. Amino acids: CSVQGDRNEKLFF.

This clonotype was found many times. The V and J genes are TRBV28 and TRBJ1-1; unclear D gene. V was trimmed by 4 bases and J by 1 base, leaving 19 bases between them. The germline CDR1 and CDR2 sequences are MDHEN and SYDVKM. The CDR3 has 17 amino acids. This chain's CDR3 is CASSWTREGWENTEAFF. In DNA form, the CDR3 reads TGTGCCAGCAGTTGGACCCGCGAGGGTTGGGAGAACACTGAAGCTTTCTTT. The full variable domain, with the rest looked up from reference TRBV28 and TRBJ1-1, is DVKVTQSSRYLVKRTGEKVFLECVQDMDHENMFWYRQDPGLGLRLIYFSYDVKMKEKGDIPEGYSVSREKKERFSLILESASTNQTSMYLCASSWTREGWENTEAFFGQGTRLTVV.

Ten or more counts support this clonotype. The CDR3 DNA reads TGTGCCAGCAGCTTAACAGTGGGCGGGGAGACCCAGTACTTC. Residues: CASSLTVGGETQYF. The chain is built from TRBV11-2 and TRBJ2-5, with D tentatively TRBD2 (5 bases). V lost 2 bases to trimming and J lost 5 bases, with 12 bases between them. The germline gives CDR1 SGHAT, CDR2 FQNNGV. CDR3 length equals 14 residues.

The gene calls are TRBV12-5 and TRBJ1-2; TRBD1 might be the D (5 bases). With 4 bases removed from V and 6 bases from J, the gap between germline ends came to 9 bases. The CDR3 has 12 residues. CDR1 LGHNT and CDR2 FRNRAP come from the germline V gene. For the CDR3, the DNA is TGTGCTAGTGGTTGGGACTTGAATGGCTACACCTTC. It translates to CASGWDLNGYTF.

At least ten counts were recorded for this clonotype. CDR3 loop: CASKRTGNYNSPLHF. CDR3 sequence (DNA): TGTGCCAGCAAAAGGACAGGGAACTATAATTCACCCCTCCACTTT. V is TRBV6-5 and J is TRBJ1-6, with TRBD1 matching over 8 bases. Germline CDR1 is MNHEY and CDR2 is SVGAGI. The ends lost 7 bases at V and 3 bases at J; junction bases unmatched: 5. The CDR3 loop spans 15 amino acids.

In its sample, this clonotype was seen many times. This chain connects TRBV7-8 to TRBJ2-3; 8 bases are a match to TRBD2. J lost 0 bases, V lost 5 bases, and 7 bases had no gene match. The CDR3 loop spans 16 amino acids. From germline, CDR1 is SGHVS and CDR2 FQNEAQ. DNA of the CDR3: TGTGCCAGCAGCCCGAGACTAGCGAGGAGCACAGATACGCAGTATTTT. It specifies CASSPRLARSTDTQYF.